One sample yielded the 31 T cell receptor beta chains listed below, sequenced in a study of blood T cell repertoires in COVID-19. Profiling relied on immunoSEQ multiplex PCR, and the TCRdb table lists in-frame clones only, not all of them. This table holds fewer than 250,000 clones, about 83% found once. The sample taken for sequencing was peripheral blood. These TCRs come from a woman between 45 and 65 years old with active or convalescent COVID-19.

The V gene is TRBV9, the J gene TRBJ1-6; no clear D. The CDR3 runs 15 residues. Per germline, CDR1 SGDLS and CDR2 YYNGEE. V lost 3 bases and J 4 bases, leaving 11 bases between the germline ends. The DNA for the CDR3 is TGTGCCAGCAGCGATAATCGGGGATATAATTCACCCCTCCACTTT. It is translated as CASSDNRGYNSPLHF.

This chain joins TRBV6-1 and TRBJ2-3; 11 bases match TRBD2. This CDR3 has 16 residues. CDR1 MNHNS and CDR2 SASEGT come from the germline V gene. Trimming removed 3 bases from V and 6 bases from J; junction bases left unmatched: 8. The DNA of the CDR3 is TGTGCCAGCAGTGAGGGTAGCGGGGGGGCCGTGGATACGCAGTATTTT. Protein sequence: CASSEGSGGAVDTQYF.

The chain combines TRBV5-4 with TRBJ2-7; 7 bases are shared with TRBD2. V lost 9 bases and J lost 0; bases outside the gene matches: 15. The CDR3 contains 16 residues. Germline CDR1 reads SGHNT; CDR2 reads YYREEE (reference sequence). The CDR3 bases are TGTGCCATTGGCCGGGGTAGCGGGCCACCCTCCTACGAGCAGTACTTC. Translation gives CAIGRGSGPPSYEQYF.

This clone came up once. The rearrangement joins TRBV3-1 (or the pseudogene TRBV3-2) to TRBJ2-5; D is undetermined. Germline CDR1 LGHDT, CDR2 YNNKEL (reference sequence). The CDR3 is 16 residues long. Trimming cost V 4 bases and J 7 bases, with 22 bases left between them. The CDR3 loop is CASSPPYRSSAVTQYF. For the CDR3, the DNA is TGTGCCAGCAGCCCTCCTTATAGGAGCTCAGCCGTGACCCAGTACTTC.

This rearrangement joins TRBV28 to TRBJ1-1, with 10 bases matching TRBD1. Trimming at V came to 5 bases and at J to 3 bases, leaving 6 bases not matched to a gene. The CDR3 sequence is 15 residues long. Germline V CDR1 and CDR2: MDHEN, SYDVKM. The CDR3 nucleotides are TGTGCCAGCAGTGGGTGGGACAGGGGCCACACTGAAGCTTTCTTT. Residues: CASSGWDRGHTEAFF.

This clone appeared once. The chain uses TRBV5-5 and TRBJ2-7, with 7 nucleotides matching TRBD2. This CDR3 comprises 14 residues. Per germline, CDR1 SGHKS and CDR2 YYEKEE (reference sequence). V shed 4 bases and J 0 bases; nucleotides not matched to a gene: 4. CDR3: CASSRTSASYEQYV. The CDR3, as DNA: TGTGCCAGCAGCCGCACTAGCGCCTCCTACGAGCAGTACGTC.

The gene calls are TRBV5-6 and TRBJ2-2, with D perhaps matching TRBD2 (6 bases). There are 13 residues in the CDR3. The V gene's germline CDR1 is SGHDT and CDR2 YYEEEE. V was pared by 6 bases and J by 8 bases, with 14 bases between. The CDR3 region has the DNA TGTGCCAGCACCAGGGAGGCGGGAGGGGAGCTGTTTTTT. Residues: CASTREAGGELFF.

In this sample, this clone turned up once. The J gene is TRBJ2-1, the V gene TRBV24-1; TRBD2 matches at 9 bases. J was trimmed by 2 bases and V by 4 bases; bases with no gene match: 5. The CDR3 sequence is 16 residues long. Germline CDR1 and CDR2: KGHDR and SFDVKD. CDR3 nucleotides: TGTGCCACCAGTGAACCTAGCGGGGAAGCCTACAATGAGCAGTTCTTC. Amino acids: CATSEPSGEAYNEQFF.

The gene calls are TRBV29-1 and TRBJ2-5, with a weak D call TRBD2 (6 bases). Germline-derived CDR1 and CDR2 are SQVTM and ANQGSEA. The CDR3 has 16 amino acids. V was pared by 4 bases and J by 4 bases, with 22 bases between. In DNA form, the CDR3 reads TGCAGCGTTGCCCTGAGGGCGGGGAAGGATGGAGAGACCCAGTACTTC. Translating gives CSVALRAGKDGETQYF.

V is TRBV2 and J is TRBJ2-7, with 10 bases fitting TRBD1. Germline V CDR1 and CDR2: SNHLY, FYNNEI. CDR3 length: 13 amino acids. The junction had 4 bases not matched to a gene; V was cut back by 7 bases and J by 4 bases. The CDR3 sequence: CASTRDRGYEQYV. CDR3 nucleotides: TGTGCCAGCACCCGGGACAGGGGTTACGAGCAGTACGTC.

The V gene is TRBV6-5, the J gene TRBJ2-2; maybe TRBD2 (7 bases). Germline-derived CDR1 and CDR2 are MNHEY and SVGAGI. Trimming stripped 2 bases from V and 4 bases from J, with 11 bases between. This CDR3 is 15 amino acids long. The CDR3 DNA reads as TGTGCCAGCAGTTACGGGGGGGGCTCCACCGGGGAGCTGTTTTTT. This encodes CASSYGGGSTGELFF.

The chain links TRBV5-5 to TRBJ2-3; 14 bases line up with TRBD2. The J segment lost 6 bases and the V segment lost 4 bases, leaving 4 bases of the junction unmatched. Germline V gives CDR1 SGHKS, CDR2 YYEKEE (reference sequence). CDR3 length: 15 residues. DNA of the CDR3: TGTGCCAGCAGCCGGGGACTAGCGGGGGCGGATACGCAGTATTTT. Translated, it gives CASSRGLAGADTQYF.

The rearrangement joins TRBV28 to TRBJ1-5; D call uncertain. This CDR3 is built from 12 residues. V gave up 5 bases and J gave up 3 bases, with 5 bases separating them. Germline values: CDR1 MDHEN, CDR2 SYDVKM. CDR3 region: CASSPINQPQHF. In DNA form, the CDR3 reads TGTGCCAGCAGTCCCATCAATCAGCCCCAGCATTTT.

V gene TRBV7-9 combines with J gene TRBJ2-3; 7 nucleotides line up with TRBD1. Per the germline V gene, CDR1 is SEHNR and CDR2 is FQNEAQ (reference sequence). The CDR3 sequence is 15 residues long. Losses at the gene ends were 1 base for V and 3 bases for J; bases not matched to a gene: 4. The CDR3 DNA is TGTGCCAGCAGCTTAGACAGGGGAGATACAGATACGCAGTATTTT. It codes for CASSLDRGDTDTQYF.

V is TRBV5-1 and J is TRBJ2-7; 7 positions match TRBD1. Germline assignment: CDR1 SGHRS and CDR2 YFSETQ. Unmatched junction bases numbered 12, after V lost 4 bases and J lost 5 bases. The CDR3 sequence is 15 residues long. The CDR3 nucleotides read TGCGCCAGCAGCCTAGGGGGCTCGTATTCACACGAGCAGTACTTC. Its translation: CASSLGGSYSHEQYF.

This rearrangement joins TRBV7-7 to TRBJ2-1; weak D call: TRBD2 (6 bases). Trimming shortened V by 5 bases and J by 3 bases, and 8 bases separated the two germline ends. Germline V lookup: CDR1 SSHAT, CDR2 FNYEAQ (reference sequence). The CDR3 spans 13 residues. The CDR3 here is CASSPGVYNEQFF. The CDR3 DNA reads as TGTGCCAGCAGCCCGGGGGTCTACAATGAGCAGTTCTTC.

The J gene is TRBJ2-7, the V gene TRBV28, with D perhaps matching TRBD1 (6 bases). The CDR3 runs 15 residues. V lost 1 base and J 2 bases, leaving 12 bases between the germline ends. Germline assignment: CDR1 MDHEN and CDR2 SYDVKM. CDR3 coding DNA: TGTGCCAGCAGTTTATTCAGGGGCCCACCCTACGAGCAGTACTTC. This codes for CASSLFRGPPYEQYF.

This clone was seen a few times. J is TRBJ1-3 and V is TRBV15; 7 bases agree with TRBD1. With 5 bases clipped from V and 2 bases from J, the junction kept 6 bases outside the gene matches. Germline V gene sequence: CDR1 LNHNV, CDR2 YYDKDF (reference sequence). This CDR3 is 15 amino acids long. CDR3 residues: CATSRGQAAGNTIYF. For the CDR3, the DNA is TGTGCCACCAGCCGTGGACAGGCGGCTGGAAACACCATATATTTT.

This clone was seen a single time. The V gene is TRBV11-2, the J gene TRBJ2-2; 9 bases line up with TRBD1. This CDR3 spans 16 amino acids. With V trimmed by 1 base and J by 2 bases, 2 bases remained unmatched. CDR1 and CDR2 (germline): SGHAT, FQNNGV. The CDR3 nucleotides read TGTGCCAGCAGCTTAGTGGGACAGGGAAACACCGGGGAGCTGTTTTTT. Amino acid sequence: CASSLVGQGNTGELFF. Full variable domain (missing parts from reference TRBV11-2 and TRBJ2-2): EAGVAQSPRYKIIEKRQSVAFWCNPISGHATLYWYQQILGQGPKLLIQFQNNGVVDDSQLPKDRFSAERLKGVDSTLKIQPAKLEDSAVYLCASSLVGQGNTGELFFGEGSRLTVL.

This clone was seen a single time. The chain has TRBV5-1 and TRBJ2-1, with 9 positions matching TRBD2. This CDR3 is 16 amino acids long. From germline, CDR1 is SGHRS and CDR2 YFSETQ. Trimming took 3 bases from V and 8 from J; bases not matched to a gene: 12. Here the CDR3 DNA reads TGCGCCAGCAGCTCTACCGGTGCAGCGGGGGGTTATGAGCAGTTCTTC. It specifies CASSSTGAAGGYEQFF.

This chain links TRBV13 with TRBJ1-2; D gene ambiguous. Germline V CDR1 and CDR2: PRHDT, FYEKMQ (reference sequence). The CDR3 runs to 11 residues. V lost 1 base to trimming and J lost 8 bases, with 5 bases between them. The CDR3 spells CASSLVEGYTF. The CDR3 nucleotides are TGTGCCAGCAGCTTAGTTGAGGGCTACACCTTC. The full variable domain, in which reference TRBV13 and TRBJ1-2 provide the parts outside the CDR3, is AAGVIQSPRHLIKEKRETATLKCYPIPRHDTVYWYQQGPGQDPQFLISFYEKMQSDKGSIPDRFSAQQFSDYHSELNMSSLELGDSALYFCASSLVEGYTFGSGTRLTVV.

This clone was found once. This chain connects TRBV28 to TRBJ1-6, with unresolved D. The CDR3 extends over 17 amino acids. Germline lookup yields CDR1 MDHEN and CDR2 SYDVKM. V shed 5 bases and J shed 0 bases, with 14 bases lying between them. The CDR3 loop is CASSSRTGSSYNSPLHF. CDR3 nucleotide sequence: TGTGCCAGCAGTAGTCGGACGGGGAGCTCCTATAATTCACCCCTCCACTTT.

V gene TRBV3-1 (or the pseudogene TRBV3-2) combines with J gene TRBJ2-7, with D possibly TRBD2 on 5 matching bases. Germline loops: CDR1 LGHDT, CDR2 YNNKEL (reference sequence). Trimming took 4 bases from V and 0 from J, leaving 10 bases between them. The CDR3 is 14 amino acids. The CDR3 sequence: CASSPYGSSYEQYF. The DNA for the CDR3 is TGTGCCAGCAGCCCATATGGGAGCTCCTACGAGCAGTACTTC.

This clone was seen just once. The chain combines TRBV24-1 with TRBJ2-3; 11 bases map to TRBD1. Germline lookup yields CDR1 KGHDR and CDR2 SFDVKD. V lost 10 bases, J lost 4 bases, and 6 bases stayed unmatched. The length of the CDR3 is 14 residues. The CDR3 bases are TGTGCCACAGCCGGGACAGGGGGTTCAGATACGCAGTATTTT. Its protein product is CATAGTGGSDTQYF.

Turning to this clone: Additional DNA sequences in this sample encode the identical CDR3. The gene calls are TRBV7-9 and TRBJ1-2, with 7 bases matching TRBD1. This CDR3 has 14 amino acids. The V gene end was trimmed by 5 bases and the J gene end by 0 bases; junction bases not matched to a gene: 3. The V gene's germline CDR1 is SEHNR and CDR2 FQNEAQ (reference sequence). This chain's CDR3 is CASSPDRANYGYTF. The DNA of the CDR3 is TGTGCCAGCAGCCCCGACAGGGCTAACTATGGCTACACCTTC. Using reference TRBV7-9 and TRBJ1-2 for the parts outside the CDR3, the full variable domain is DTGVSQNPRHKITKRGQNVTFRCDPISEHNRLYWYRQTLGQGPEFLTYFQNEAQLEKSRLLSDRFSAERPKGSFSTLEIQRTEQGDSAMYLCASSPDRANYGYTFGSGTRLTVV.

CDR3 DNA: TGTGCCAGTAGTAGCCAGGGCTGGAACAATCAGCCCCAGCATTTT. It specifies CASSSQGWNNQPQHF. The chain is built from TRBV19 and TRBJ1-5; a weak D match, TRBD1 (5 bases). The CDR3 is 15 residues long. Germline CDR1 and CDR2: LNHDA and SQIVND (reference sequence). V lost 4 bases, J lost 3 bases, and 13 bases lay in between.

With regard to this clone: Sequence at one end of the junction differs from germline and may be a read error. The chain is built from TRBV12-5 and TRBJ2-5; the match to TRBD1 covers 9 bases. The CDR3 loop spans 15 amino acids. The germline V gene has CDR1 LGHNT and CDR2 FRNRAP. The CDR3 loop is CASGLAGTGIPPKHF. The CDR3, as DNA: TGTGCTAGTGGTTTGGCCGGGACAGGGATTCCCCCTAAACACTTC.

The chain has TRBV5-1 and TRBJ1-1, with D perhaps matching TRBD1 (6 bases). Germline V lookup: CDR1 SGHRS, CDR2 YFSETQ. CDR3 length: 14 residues. With 1 base removed from V and 5 bases from J, the gap between germline ends came to 12 bases. CDR3 sequence: CASSLRRGQTEAFF. The CDR3 coding sequence is TGCGCCAGCAGCTTGAGGCGGGGGCAGACTGAAGCTTTCTTT.

The rearrangement uses TRBV5-1 and TRBJ1-2; perhaps TRBD1 as D (5 bases). The CDR3 extends over 13 amino acids. Germline CDR1 SGHRS, CDR2 YFSETQ. Trimming took 4 bases from V and 4 from J, leaving 11 bases between them. CDR3 in amino acids: CASSPDGGYGYTF. The CDR3 DNA reads as TGCGCCAGCAGCCCCGACGGGGGCTATGGCTACACCTTC.

This rearrangement joins TRBV5-6 to TRBJ1-2; 10 bases are a match to TRBD1. This CDR3 contains 16 residues. The V and J ends lost 4 bases and 3 bases, in that order; junction bases with no gene match: 9. The germline V gene has CDR1 SGHDT and CDR2 YYEEEE. The CDR3: CASSGGTGAKDYGYTF. CDR3 nucleotide sequence: TGTGCCAGCAGCGGGGGGACAGGGGCCAAGGACTATGGCTACACCTTC.

This clone was detected only once. The rearrangement joins TRBV28 to TRBJ1-2, with TRBD1 matching 9 bases. The CDR3 spans 14 residues. Germline assignment: CDR1 MDHEN and CDR2 SYDVKM. The ends lost 3 bases at V and 8 bases at J; junction bases unmatched: 7. CDR3 amino acids: CASSLSDRGRGYTF. Written as DNA, the CDR3 is TGTGCCAGCAGTTTGTCGGACAGGGGAAGAGGCTACACCTTC.